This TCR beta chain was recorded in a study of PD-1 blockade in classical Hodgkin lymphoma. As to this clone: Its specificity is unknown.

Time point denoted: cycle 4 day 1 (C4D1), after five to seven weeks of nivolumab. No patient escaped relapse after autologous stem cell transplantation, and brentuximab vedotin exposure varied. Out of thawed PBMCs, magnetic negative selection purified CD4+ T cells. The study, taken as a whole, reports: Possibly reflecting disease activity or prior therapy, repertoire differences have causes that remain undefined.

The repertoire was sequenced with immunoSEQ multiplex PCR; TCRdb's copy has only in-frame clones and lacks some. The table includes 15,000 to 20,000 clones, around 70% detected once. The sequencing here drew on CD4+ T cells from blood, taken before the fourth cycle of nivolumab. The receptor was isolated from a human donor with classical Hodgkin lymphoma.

CDR3 nucleotides: TGTGCCAGCTCCCCTACTCAGCAGGGCACAGATACGCAGTATTTT. As protein: CASSPTQQGTDTQYF. This sequence joins TRBV18 and TRBJ2-3; D call uncertain. The CDR3 length is 15 residues. The germline CDR1 and CDR2 sequences are KGHSH and LQKENI. The ends were cut back, 6 bases at V and 1 base at J, with 14 bases in the middle.